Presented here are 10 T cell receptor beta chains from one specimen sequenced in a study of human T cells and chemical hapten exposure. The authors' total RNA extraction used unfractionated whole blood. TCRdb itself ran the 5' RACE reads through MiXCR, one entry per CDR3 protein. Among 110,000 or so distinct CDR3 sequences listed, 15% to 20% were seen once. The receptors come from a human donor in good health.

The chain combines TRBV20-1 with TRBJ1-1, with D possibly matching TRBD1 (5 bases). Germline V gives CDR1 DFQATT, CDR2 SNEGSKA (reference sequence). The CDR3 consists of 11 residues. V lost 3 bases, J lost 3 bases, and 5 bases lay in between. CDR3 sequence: CSARGDTEAFF. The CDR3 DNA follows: TGCAGTGCTAGGGGGGACACTGAAGCTTTCTTT.

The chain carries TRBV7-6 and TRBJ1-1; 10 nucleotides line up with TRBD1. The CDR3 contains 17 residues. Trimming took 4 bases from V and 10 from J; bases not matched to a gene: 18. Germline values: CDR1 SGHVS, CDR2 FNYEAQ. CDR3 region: CASSSVFARDRGRGAFF. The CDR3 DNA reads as TGTGCCAGCAGCTCAGTCTTCGCCCGGGACAGGGGACGGGGAGCTTTCTTT.

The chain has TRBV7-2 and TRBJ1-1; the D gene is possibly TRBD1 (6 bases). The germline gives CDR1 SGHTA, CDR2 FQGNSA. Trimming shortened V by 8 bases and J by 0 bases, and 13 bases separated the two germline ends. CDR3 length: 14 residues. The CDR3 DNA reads TGTGCCAGCTTCAGGGGTTACATGAACACTGAAGCTTTCTTT. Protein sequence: CASFRGYMNTEAFF.

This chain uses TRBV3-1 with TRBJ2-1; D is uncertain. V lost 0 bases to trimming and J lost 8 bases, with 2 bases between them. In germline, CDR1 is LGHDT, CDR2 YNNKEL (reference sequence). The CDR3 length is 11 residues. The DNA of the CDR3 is TGTGCCAGCAGCCAAGAAGATGAGCAGTTCTTC. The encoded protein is CASSQEDEQFF.

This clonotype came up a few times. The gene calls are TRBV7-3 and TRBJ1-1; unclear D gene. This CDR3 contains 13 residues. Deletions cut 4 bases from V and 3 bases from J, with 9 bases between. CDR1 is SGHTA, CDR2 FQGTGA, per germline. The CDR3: CASSSYGDTEAFF. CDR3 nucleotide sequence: TGTGCCAGCAGCTCCTATGGAGACACTGAAGCTTTCTTT.

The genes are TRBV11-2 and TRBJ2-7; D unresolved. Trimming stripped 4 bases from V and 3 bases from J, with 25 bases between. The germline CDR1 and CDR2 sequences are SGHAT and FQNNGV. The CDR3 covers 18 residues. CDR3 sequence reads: CASSSIGVPADDGYEQYF. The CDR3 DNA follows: TGTGCCAGCAGCTCTATTGGGGTTCCGGCCGACGACGGCTACGAGCAGTACTTC.

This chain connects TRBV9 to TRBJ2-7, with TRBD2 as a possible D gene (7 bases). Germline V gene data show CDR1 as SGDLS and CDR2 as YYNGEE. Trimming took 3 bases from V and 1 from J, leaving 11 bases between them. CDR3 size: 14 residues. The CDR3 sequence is CASSGGRGSYEQYF. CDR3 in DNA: TGTGCCAGCAGCGGGGGGCGGGGGTCCTACGAGCAGTACTTC. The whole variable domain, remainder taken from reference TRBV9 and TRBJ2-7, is DSGVTQTPKHLITATGQRVTLRCSPRSGDLSVYWYQQSLDQGLQFLIQYYNGEERAKGNILERFSAQQFPDLHSELNLSSLELGDSALYFCASSGGRGSYEQYFGPGTRLTVT.

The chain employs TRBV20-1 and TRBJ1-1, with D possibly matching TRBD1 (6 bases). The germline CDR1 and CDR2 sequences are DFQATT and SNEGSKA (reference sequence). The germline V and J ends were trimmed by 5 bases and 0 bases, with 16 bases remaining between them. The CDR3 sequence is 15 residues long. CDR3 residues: CSAPGRGQMNTEAFF. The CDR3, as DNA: TGCAGTGCTCCAGGGAGAGGACAGATGAACACTGAAGCTTTCTTT.

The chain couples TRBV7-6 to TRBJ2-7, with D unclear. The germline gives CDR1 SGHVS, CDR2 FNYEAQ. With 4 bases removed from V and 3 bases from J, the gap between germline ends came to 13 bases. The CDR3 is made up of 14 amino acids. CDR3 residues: CASSSTGPGYEQYF. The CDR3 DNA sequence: TGTGCCAGCAGCTCCACTGGGCCGGGCTACGAGCAGTACTTC.

The DNA of the CDR3 is TGCAGTGCTAGAACGCGGTCCTCCCTGGCCGGGGAGCTGTTTTTT. This encodes CSARTRSSLAGELFF. V is TRBV20-1 and J is TRBJ2-2; D remains unclear. CDR1 DFQATT and CDR2 SNEGSKA come from the germline V gene (reference sequence). V was shortened by 2 bases and J by 6 bases, with 16 bases between the two germline ends. The length of the CDR3 is 15 residues.